This T cell receptor beta chain originates from a study of blood T cell repertoires in COVID-19. Study-wide context: Collection of acute and convalescent COVID-19 samples took place in the United States, Italy and Spain. PBMCs, B-cell-depleted T cells, or T cells were the source of the cDNA or gDNA that made up the material.

The data were produced by immunoSEQ multiplex PCR, yet TCRdb's version contains in-frame clones alone and is incomplete. Of 65,000 or so clones listed, roughly four fifths are singletons. The CDR3 runs 12 residues. Trimming took off 6 bases at V and 7 bases at J, with 12 bases between the two ends. Per germline, CDR1 MNHNY and CDR2 SVGAGI (reference sequence). The chain joins TRBV6-6 to TRBJ1-1; D is uncertain. Material for sequencing was peripheral blood. The clonotype was recovered from a woman in her sixties or seventies with acute or convalescent COVID-19. The CDR3 nucleotides are TGTGCCAGCAGCTATGTATCGAATGAAGCTTTCTTT. Its protein product is CASSYVSNEAFF.